This T cell receptor beta chain was sequenced in a study of beta chain features in type 1 diabetes. Study-level background: Across the samples, 107,917,701 sorted cells were examined in total.

What was sequenced were expressed TCRB transcripts, since all of the isolated RNA had been reverse transcribed. Assay used: immunoSEQ multiplex PCR; TCRdb lists only in-frame clones, some missing. The sample has fewer than 150,000 clones, 6.9% seen once; the top ten hold around 1.5%. This CDR3 region has 12 residues. CDR1 and CDR2 from the germline V gene are SEHNR and FQNEAQ (reference sequence). Trimming shortened V by 1 base and J by 8 bases, and 6 bases separated the two germline ends. This clone was found a few times. Its matching antigen is unknown. Study-wide points: Researchers reported that naive, central memory and Treg TCRB repertoires appeared more similar in patients than in healthy donors.

Stem cell-like memory, regulatory, central memory and naive CD4+ cells were sorted via CD45RO/CCR7/CD25/CD127/CD95/CD27. Sequences were obtained from central memory CD4+ T cells from blood. V usage is TRBV7-9 and J usage is TRBJ1-3, with D unclear. The source is a woman in her 30s in good health. The CDR3 protein is CASSLVTDTIYF. The CDR3 DNA reads TGTGCCAGCAGCTTAGTTACGGACACCATATATTTT.